In its sample, the clone carrying this T cell receptor (beta chain) was seen a few times. TCRdb itself ran the 5' RACE reads through MiXCR, one entry per CDR3 protein. The sample lists tens of thousands of distinct CDR3 sequences; 15% to 20% were seen once. The CDR3 contains 13 residues. Germline V gene lookup returns CDR1 MNHEY and CDR2 SVGAGI. V was clipped by 5 bases and J by 9 bases, with 16 bases between them. The data stem from a study of HIV-infected patients and healthy controls. The rearrangement joins TRBV6-5 to TRBJ1-1; weak D call: TRBD1 (5 bases). The material sequenced was CD4+ T cells from blood. The clonotype comes from a human donor in good health. The CDR3 DNA reads TGTGCCAGCAGTGACAGTCTTTCGGGACAAGCTTTCTTT. Translating gives CASSDSLSGQAFF.